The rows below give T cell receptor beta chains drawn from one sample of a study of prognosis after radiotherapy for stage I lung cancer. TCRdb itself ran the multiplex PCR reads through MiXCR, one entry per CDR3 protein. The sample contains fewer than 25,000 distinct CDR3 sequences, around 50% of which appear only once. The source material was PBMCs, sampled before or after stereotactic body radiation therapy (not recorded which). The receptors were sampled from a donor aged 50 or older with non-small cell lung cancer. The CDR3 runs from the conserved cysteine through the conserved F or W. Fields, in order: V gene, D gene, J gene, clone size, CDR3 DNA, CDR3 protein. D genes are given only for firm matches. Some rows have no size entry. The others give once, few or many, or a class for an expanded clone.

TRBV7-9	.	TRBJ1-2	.	TGTGCCAGCAGCCCTATGGAGTTGGGAAGCTACACCTTC	CASSPMELGSYTF
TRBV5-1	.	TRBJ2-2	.	TGCGCCAGCAGCTTCCAGCAGGACGGTGATCTGTTTTTT	CASSFQQDGDLFF
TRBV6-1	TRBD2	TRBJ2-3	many	TGTGCCAGCAGGCTAGCGGGAGGGGGCACAGATACGCAGTATTTT	CASRLAGGGTDTQYF
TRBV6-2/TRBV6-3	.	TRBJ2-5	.	TGTGCCAGCAGTTACGAGGGAGGGGGAGCGTGGGAGACCAAGTACTTC	CASSYEGGGAWETKYF
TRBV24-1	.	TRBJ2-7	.	TGTGCCACCAGTGATCGCGGGCAGGCCTACGAGCAGTACTTC	CATSDRGQAYEQYF
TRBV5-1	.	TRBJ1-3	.	TGCGCCAGCAGCTACCGGGATTCTGGAAACACCATATATTTT	CASSYRDSGNTIYF
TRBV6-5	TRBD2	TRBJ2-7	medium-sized	TGTGCCAGCAGTTACTCGGGGGCTAGCGGGAAACGCGAGCAGTACTTC	CASSYSGASGKREQYF
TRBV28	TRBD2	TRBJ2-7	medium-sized	TGTGCCAGCAGTGGACTAGCGGGAATTGGGGAGCAGTACTTC	CASSGLAGIGEQYF
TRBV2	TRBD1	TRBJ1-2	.	TGTGCCAGCAGTGTACAGGGGGCTAACTATGGCTACACCTTC	CASSVQGANYGYTF
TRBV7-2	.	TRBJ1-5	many	TGTGCCAGCAGCATCCGACCCAATCAGCCCCAGCATTTT	CASSIRPNQPQHF
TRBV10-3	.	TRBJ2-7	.	TGTGCCATCAGTGAGTCGGGACAAACTCAGTACTTC	CAISESGQTQYF
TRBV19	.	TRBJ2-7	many	TGTGCCAGTAGTAAAGACTACCCAACCTACGAGCAGTACTTC	CASSKDYPTYEQYF
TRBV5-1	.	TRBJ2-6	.	TGCGCCAGCAGCTTGGAGGCAGGAACTTATGGGGCCAACGTCCTGACTTTC	CASSLEAGTYGANVLTF
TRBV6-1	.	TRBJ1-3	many	TGTGCCTCGGTGGAAACGAGGAACACCATATATTTT	CASVETRNTIYF
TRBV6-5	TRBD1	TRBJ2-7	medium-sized	TGTGCCAGCAGTTACTACGGACAGGGTAACGAGCAGTACTTC	CASSYYGQGNEQYF
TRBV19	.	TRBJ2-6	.	TGTGCCAGTCGGGCGACTGGGGCCAACGTCCTGACTTTC	CASRATGANVLTF
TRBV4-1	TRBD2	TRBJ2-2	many	TGCGCCAGCAGCCAACCGGGACTAGCGGGAGGGCCTCGGAATACCGGGGAGCTGTTTTTT	CASSQPGLAGGPRNTGELFF
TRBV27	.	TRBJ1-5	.	TGTGCCAGCAGACCCCGATGGGGGGATAGCAATCAGCCCCAGCATTTT	CASRPRWGDSNQPQHF
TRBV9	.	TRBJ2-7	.	TGTGCCAGCAGCCCAAGCTGGATAATCGCCTACGAGCAGTACTTC	CASSPSWIIAYEQYF
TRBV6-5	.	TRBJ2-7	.	TGTGCCAGCAGTTACTCGTCAGGCTCCTACGAGCAGTACTTC	CASSYSSGSYEQYF
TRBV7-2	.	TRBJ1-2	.	TGTGCCAGCAGCTTAGGGTTCAGGGAGGGCTACACCTTC	CASSLGFREGYTF
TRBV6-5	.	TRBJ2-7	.	TGTGCCAGCAGTTACTTGGCGATATACGAGCAGTACTTC	CASSYLAIYEQYF
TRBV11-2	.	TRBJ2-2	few	TGTGCCAGCAGCTTAGTGTCGAACACCGGGGAGCTGTTTTTT	CASSLVSNTGELFF
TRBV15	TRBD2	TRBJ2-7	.	TGTGCCACCAGCAGAGGTCATGGGCTAGCGGGGGGAGACAACGAGCAGTACTTC	CATSRGHGLAGGDNEQYF
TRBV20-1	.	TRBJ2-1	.	TGCAGTTCTATTCAGAATGAGCAGTTCTTC	CSSIQNEQFF
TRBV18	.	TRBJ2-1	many	TGTGCCAGCTCACCGGGACTGTCTGGCAATGAGCAGTTCTTC	CASSPGLSGNEQFF
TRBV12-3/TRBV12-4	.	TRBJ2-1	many	TGTGCCAGCAGCCCCCACGCTGAGCAGTTCTTC	CASSPHAEQFF
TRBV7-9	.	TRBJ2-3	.	TGTGCCAGCAGCTTAGGGACAGCCACAGATACGCAGTATTTT	CASSLGTATDTQYF
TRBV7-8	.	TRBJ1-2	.	TGTGCCAGCAGCATCGTCGGAAGTGGCGGGAACTATGGCTACACCTTC	CASSIVGSGGNYGYTF
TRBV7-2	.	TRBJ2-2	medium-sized	TGTGCCAGCAGCTTTGGGGACACCGGGGAGCTGTTTTTT	CASSFGDTGELFF
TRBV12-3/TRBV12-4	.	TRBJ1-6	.	TGTGCCAGCAGTTTGGGGTATGGTGGTAATTCACCCCTCCACTTT	CASSLGYGGNSPLHF
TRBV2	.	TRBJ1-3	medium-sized	TGTGCCAGCAGTGAAAACCGAAACACCATATATTTT	CASSENRNTIYF
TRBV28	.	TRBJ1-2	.	TGTGCCAGCATTTTTCCCGACAGTGCGGGCTACACCTTC	CASIFPDSAGYTF
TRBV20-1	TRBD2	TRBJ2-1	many	TGCAGTGCTAGTAAGGGATTACTAGCGGGGGATGAGCAGTTCTTC	CSASKGLLAGDEQFF
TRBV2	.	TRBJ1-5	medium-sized	TGTGCCAGCAGAAAAACAGGGAGCAATCAGCCCCAGCATTTT	CASRKTGSNQPQHF
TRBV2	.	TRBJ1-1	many	TGTGCCAGCAGTGAAAGATTGGGGGGCTTAGGGAACACTGAAGCTTTCTTT	CASSERLGGLGNTEAFF
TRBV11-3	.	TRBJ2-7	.	TGTGCCAGCAGCTCCCGAGCGGGCTATTCCTACGAGCAGTACTTC	CASSSRAGYSYEQYF
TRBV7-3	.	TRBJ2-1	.	TGTGCCAGCAGCTCCTCTCGGGGTGAGCAGTTCTTC	CASSSSRGEQFF
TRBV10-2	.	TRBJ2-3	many	TGCGCCAGCAGTGAGTCCGGGCGCACAGATACGCAGTATTTT	CASSESGRTDTQYF
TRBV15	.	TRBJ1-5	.	TGTGCCACCGGCATGGGGATTAATCAGCCCCAGCATTTT	CATGMGINQPQHF
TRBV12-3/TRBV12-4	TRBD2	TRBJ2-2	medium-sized	TGTGCCAGCAAGCGGGAGTCGAACACCGGGGAGCTGTTTTTT	CASKRESNTGELFF
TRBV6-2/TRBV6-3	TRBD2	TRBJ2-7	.	TGTGCCAGCAGTTACGTTCGTACTAGCGGGAACGACGAGCAGTACTTC	CASSYVRTSGNDEQYF
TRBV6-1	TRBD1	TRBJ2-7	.	TGTGCTAGCAGGGAGACAGGGGACGAGCAGTACTTC	CASRETGDEQYF
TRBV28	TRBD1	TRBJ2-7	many	TGTGCCAGCAGGATATCGGGACAGGGGGCGGGGGAGCAGTACTTC	CASRISGQGAGEQYF
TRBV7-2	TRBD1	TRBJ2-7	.	TGTGCCAGCAGCTTAGCGGGGACAGGGATCCACGAGCAGTACTTC	CASSLAGTGIHEQYF
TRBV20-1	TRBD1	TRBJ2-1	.	TGCAGTGCTAGAGATAAGGGGACAGGAATTAGTGAGCAGTTCTTC	CSARDKGTGISEQFF
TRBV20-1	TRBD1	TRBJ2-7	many	TGCAGTGCTAGGTCAGGGGGCCGTCGCGACGAGCAGTACTTC	CSARSGGRRDEQYF
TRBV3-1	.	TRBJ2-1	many	TGTGCCAGCAGCTCCTGGCGGGCCTACAATGAGCAGTTCTTC	CASSSWRAYNEQFF
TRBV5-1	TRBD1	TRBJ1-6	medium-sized	TGCGCCAGCAGCTTGGGACAGGGTGTCGATAATTCACCCCTCCACTTT	CASSLGQGVDNSPLHF
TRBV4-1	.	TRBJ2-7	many	TGCGCCAGCAGCCACATAGGACGGACGTTGGAGCAGTACTTC	CASSHIGRTLEQYF